This T cell receptor (beta chain) was found in a study of T cell responses to AZD1222 COVID-19 vaccine. CDR1 is SGHTA, CDR2 FQGTGA, per germline. The ends were cut back, 0 bases at V and 5 bases at J, with 7 bases in the middle. This CDR3 contains 13 residues. The assay was immunoSEQ multiplex PCR, and TCRdb's table has in-frame clones only and misses some. The table includes over 100,000 clones, approximately 87% detected once. This TCR was recovered from an adult in good health. The chain combines TRBV7-3 with TRBJ2-5; D call uncertain. The source material was peripheral blood, sampled on day 0 of AZD1222 vaccination. CDR3 in DNA: TGTGCCAGCAGCTTAACGAACCGGGAGACCCAGTACTTC. Residues: CASSLTNRETQYF.